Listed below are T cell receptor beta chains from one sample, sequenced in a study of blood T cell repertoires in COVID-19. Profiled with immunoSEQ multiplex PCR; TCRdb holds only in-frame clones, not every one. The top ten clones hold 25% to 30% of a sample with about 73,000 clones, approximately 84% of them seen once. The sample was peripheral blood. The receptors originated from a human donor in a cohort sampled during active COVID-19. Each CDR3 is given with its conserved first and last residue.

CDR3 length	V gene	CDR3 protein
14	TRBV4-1	CASASGAGQETQYF
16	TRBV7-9	CASSLASGTGGTEAFF
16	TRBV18	CASSPWTSATANEQFF
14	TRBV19	CASSWNRLNTEAFF
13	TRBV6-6	CATARGAGTEAFF
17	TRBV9	CASSVGIVSSYNSPLHF
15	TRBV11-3	CASSLVAGAGGEQFF
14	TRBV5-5	CASSGRVYGGELFF
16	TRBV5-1	CASSREGLVSGNTIYF
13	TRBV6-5	CASPGQGVYEQYF
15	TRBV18	CASSPPSLANYGYTF
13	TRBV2	CASRFGGDYEQYF
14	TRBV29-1	CSVADRGSGNTIYF
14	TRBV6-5	CASSTRTGSHEQYF
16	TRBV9	CASSVGGRGQGDTQYF
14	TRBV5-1	CASSSGGGIDTQYF
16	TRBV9	CASSVVAGRNTGELFF
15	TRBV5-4	CASSLAQVMNTEAFF
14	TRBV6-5	CASSQDRGGQPQHF
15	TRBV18	CASSPLGSSYNEQFF
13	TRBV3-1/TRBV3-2	CASSPRNTGELFF
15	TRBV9	CASSIRGDHTGELFF
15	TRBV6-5	CASRGTGVINQPQHF
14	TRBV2	CASHTGTGFNEQFF
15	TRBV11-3	CASSPPGGSTDTQYF
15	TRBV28	CASQGQPSMNTEAFF